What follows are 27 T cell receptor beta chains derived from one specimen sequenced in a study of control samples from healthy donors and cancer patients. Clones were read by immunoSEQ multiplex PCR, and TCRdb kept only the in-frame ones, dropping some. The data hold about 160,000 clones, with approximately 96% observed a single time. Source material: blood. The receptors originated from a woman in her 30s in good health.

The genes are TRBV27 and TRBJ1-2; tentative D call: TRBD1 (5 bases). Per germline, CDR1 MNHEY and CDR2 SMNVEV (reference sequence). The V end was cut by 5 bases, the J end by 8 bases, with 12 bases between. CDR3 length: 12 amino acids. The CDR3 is CASSPGRGGYTF. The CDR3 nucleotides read TGTGCCAGCAGTCCGGGGCGCGGGGGCTACACCTTC.

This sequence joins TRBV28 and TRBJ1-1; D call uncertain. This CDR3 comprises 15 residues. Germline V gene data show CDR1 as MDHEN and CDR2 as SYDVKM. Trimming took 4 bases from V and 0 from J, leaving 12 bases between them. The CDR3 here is CASSSMAAMNTEAFF. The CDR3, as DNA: TGTGCCAGCAGTTCGATGGCAGCTATGAACACTGAAGCTTTCTTT.

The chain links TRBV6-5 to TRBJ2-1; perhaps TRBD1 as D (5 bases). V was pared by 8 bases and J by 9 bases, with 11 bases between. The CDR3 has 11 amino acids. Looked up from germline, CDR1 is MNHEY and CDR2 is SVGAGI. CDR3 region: CASGTGREQFF. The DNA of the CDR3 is TGTGCCAGCGGAACAGGTCGTGAGCAGTTCTTC.

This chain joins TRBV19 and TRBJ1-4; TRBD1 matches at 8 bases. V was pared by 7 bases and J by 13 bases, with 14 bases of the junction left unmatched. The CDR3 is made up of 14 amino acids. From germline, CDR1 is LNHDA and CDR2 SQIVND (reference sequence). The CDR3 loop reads CASTYRQGPLGLFF. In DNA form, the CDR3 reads TGTGCCAGTACCTACAGACAGGGGCCCCTCGGACTGTTTTTT.

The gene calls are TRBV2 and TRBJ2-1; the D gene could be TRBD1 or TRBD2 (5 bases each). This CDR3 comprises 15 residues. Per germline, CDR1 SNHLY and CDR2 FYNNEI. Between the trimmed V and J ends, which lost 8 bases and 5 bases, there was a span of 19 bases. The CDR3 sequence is CASGDGSSNHNEQFF. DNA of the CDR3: TGTGCCAGCGGGGACGGATCTTCCAACCACAATGAGCAGTTCTTC. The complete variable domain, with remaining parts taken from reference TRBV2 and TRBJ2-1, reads EPEVTQTPSHQVTQMGQEVILRCVPISNHLYFYWYRQILGQKVEFLVSFYNNEISEKSEIFDDQFSVERPDGSNFTLKIRSTKLEDSAMYFCASGDGSSNHNEQFFGPGTRLTVL.

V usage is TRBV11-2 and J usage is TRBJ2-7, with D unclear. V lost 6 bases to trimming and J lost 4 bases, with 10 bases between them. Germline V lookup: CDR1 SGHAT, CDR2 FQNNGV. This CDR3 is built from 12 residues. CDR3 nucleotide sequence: TGTGCCAGCAGAGGCCTTTGGTACGAGCAGTACTTC. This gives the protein CASRGLWYEQYF.

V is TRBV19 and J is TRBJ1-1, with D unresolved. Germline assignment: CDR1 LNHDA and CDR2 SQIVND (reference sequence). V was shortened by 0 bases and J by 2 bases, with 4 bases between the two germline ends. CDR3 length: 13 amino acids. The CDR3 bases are TGTGCCAGTAGTATAGAGGGTAACACTGAAGCTTTCTTT. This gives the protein CASSIEGNTEAFF.

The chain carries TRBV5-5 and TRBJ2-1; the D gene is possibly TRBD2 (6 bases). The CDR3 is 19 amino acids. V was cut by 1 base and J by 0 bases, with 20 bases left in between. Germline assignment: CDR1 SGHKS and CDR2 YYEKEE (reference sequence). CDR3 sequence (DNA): TGTGCCAGCAGCTTGCGGATAGCGGTTCTTAGGAGCTCCTACAATGAGCAGTTCTTC. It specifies CASSLRIAVLRSSYNEQFF.

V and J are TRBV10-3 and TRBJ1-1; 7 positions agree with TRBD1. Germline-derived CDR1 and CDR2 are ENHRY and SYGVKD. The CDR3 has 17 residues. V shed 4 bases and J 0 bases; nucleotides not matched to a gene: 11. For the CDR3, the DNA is TGTGCCATCAGTGGCTCGGGACAGAGGAGCATGAACACTGAAGCTTTCTTT. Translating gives CAISGSGQRSMNTEAFF.

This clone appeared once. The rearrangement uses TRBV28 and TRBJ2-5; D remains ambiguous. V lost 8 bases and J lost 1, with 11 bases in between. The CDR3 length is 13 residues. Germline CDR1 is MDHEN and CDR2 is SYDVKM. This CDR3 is CASGPLPQETQYF. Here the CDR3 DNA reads TGTGCCAGCGGACCCCTGCCCCAAGAGACCCAGTACTTC.

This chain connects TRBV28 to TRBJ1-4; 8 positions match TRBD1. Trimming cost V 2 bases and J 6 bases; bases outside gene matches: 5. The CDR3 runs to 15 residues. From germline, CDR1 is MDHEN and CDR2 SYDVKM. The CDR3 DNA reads TGTGCCAGCAGTTTAGACCAGGGGGCGGATGAAAAACTGTTTTTT. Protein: CASSLDQGADEKLFF.

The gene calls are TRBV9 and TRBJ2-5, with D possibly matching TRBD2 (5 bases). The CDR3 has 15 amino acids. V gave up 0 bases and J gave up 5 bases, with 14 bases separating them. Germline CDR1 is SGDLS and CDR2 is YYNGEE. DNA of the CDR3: TGTGCCAGCAGCGTAGAGGGCCTAGCCTTTGAGACCCAGTACTTC. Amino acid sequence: CASSVEGLAFETQYF.

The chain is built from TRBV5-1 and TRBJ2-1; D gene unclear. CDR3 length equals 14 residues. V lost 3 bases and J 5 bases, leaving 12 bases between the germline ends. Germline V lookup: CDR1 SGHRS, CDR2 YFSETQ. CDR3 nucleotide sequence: TGCGCCAGCAGCTCCGACACGACGAACAATGAGCAGTTCTTC. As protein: CASSSDTTNNEQFF.

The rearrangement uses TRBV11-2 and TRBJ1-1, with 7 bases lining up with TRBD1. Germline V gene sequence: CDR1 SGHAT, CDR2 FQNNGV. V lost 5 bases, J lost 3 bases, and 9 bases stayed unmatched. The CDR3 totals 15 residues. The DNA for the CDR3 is TGTGCCAGCAGCCCCTGGAGGGGGCGCGACACTGAAGCTTTCTTT. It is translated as CASSPWRGRDTEAFF.

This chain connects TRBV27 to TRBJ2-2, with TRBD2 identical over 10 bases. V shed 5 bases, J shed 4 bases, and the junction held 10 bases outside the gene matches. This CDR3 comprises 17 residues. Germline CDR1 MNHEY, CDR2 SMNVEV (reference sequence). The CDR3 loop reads CASSPRRTSGTTGELFF. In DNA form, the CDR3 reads TGTGCCAGCAGTCCTAGGAGGACTAGCGGAACCACCGGGGAGCTGTTTTTT.

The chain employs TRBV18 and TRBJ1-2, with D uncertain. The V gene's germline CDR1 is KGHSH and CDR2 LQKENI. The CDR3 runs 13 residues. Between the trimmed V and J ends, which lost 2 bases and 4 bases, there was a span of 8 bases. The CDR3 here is CASSPGAGYGYTF. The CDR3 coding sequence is TGTGCCAGCTCACCAGGTGCCGGCTATGGCTACACCTTC.

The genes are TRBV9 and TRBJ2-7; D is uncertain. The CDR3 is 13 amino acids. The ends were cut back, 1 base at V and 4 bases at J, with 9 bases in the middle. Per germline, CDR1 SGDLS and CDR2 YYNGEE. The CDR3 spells CASSVSLGYEQYF. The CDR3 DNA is TGTGCCAGCAGCGTATCCCTCGGGTACGAGCAGTACTTC. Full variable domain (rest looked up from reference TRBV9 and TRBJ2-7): DSGVTQTPKHLITATGQRVTLRCSPRSGDLSVYWYQQSLDQGLQFLIQYYNGEERAKGNILERFSAQQFPDLHSELNLSSLELGDSALYFCASSVSLGYEQYFGPGTRLTVT.

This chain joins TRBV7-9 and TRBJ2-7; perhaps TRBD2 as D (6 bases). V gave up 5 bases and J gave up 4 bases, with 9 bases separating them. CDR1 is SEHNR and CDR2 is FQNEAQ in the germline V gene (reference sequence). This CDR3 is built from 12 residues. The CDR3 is CASSRGTYEQYF. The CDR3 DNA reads TGTGCCAGCAGCCGGGGGACTTACGAGCAGTACTTC.

CDR3 nucleotides: TGTGCCAGCAGCGTAGTGCGGGAGGCTAAAAACACCGGGGAGCTGTTTTTT. Its protein is CASSVVREAKNTGELFF. The rearrangement uses TRBV9 and TRBJ2-2; 8 bases agree with TRBD2. This CDR3 is built from 17 residues. The ends lost 0 bases at V and 2 bases at J; junction bases unmatched: 6. CDR1 is SGDLS and CDR2 is YYNGEE in the germline V gene.

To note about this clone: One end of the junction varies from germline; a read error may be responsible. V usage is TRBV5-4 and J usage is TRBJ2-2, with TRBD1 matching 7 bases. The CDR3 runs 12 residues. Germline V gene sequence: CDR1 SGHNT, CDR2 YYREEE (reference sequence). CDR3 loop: CASSLRQGELFF. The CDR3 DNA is TGTGCCAGCAGCTTGCGTCAGGGGGAACTGTTTTTT.

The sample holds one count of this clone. The CDR3 sequence: CAWSTSTGPQGTQYF. As DNA, the CDR3 is TGTGCCTGGAGTACTTCTACAGGGCCACAAGGTACGCAGTATTTT. The V and J genes are TRBV30 and TRBJ2-3; TRBD1 is a possible D gene (6 bases). The V end lost 2 bases, the J end lost 8 bases, and 20 bases lay between the germline ends. The germline V gene has CDR1 GTSNPN and CDR2 SVGIG (reference sequence). There are 15 residues in the CDR3.

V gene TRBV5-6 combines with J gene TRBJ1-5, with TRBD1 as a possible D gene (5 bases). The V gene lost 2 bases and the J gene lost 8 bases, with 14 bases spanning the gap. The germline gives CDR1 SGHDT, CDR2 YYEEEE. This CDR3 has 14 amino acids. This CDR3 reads CASSFHDRGEPQHF. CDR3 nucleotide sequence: TGTGCCAGCAGCTTTCACGACAGAGGGGAGCCCCAGCATTTT.

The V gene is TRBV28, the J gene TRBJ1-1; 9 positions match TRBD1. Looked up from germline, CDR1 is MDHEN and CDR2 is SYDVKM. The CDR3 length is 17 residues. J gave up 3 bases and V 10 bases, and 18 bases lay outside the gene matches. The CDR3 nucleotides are TGTGCCACTACTAAGGGGGGAGGACAGGGGCGGTACACTGAAGCTTTCTTT. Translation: CATTKGGGQGRYTEAFF.

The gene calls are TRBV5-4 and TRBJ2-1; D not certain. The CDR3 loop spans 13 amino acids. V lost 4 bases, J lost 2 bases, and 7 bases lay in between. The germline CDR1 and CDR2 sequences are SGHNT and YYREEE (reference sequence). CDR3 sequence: CASSLDTYNEQFF. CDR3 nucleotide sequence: TGTGCCAGCAGCCTAGACACCTACAATGAGCAGTTCTTC.

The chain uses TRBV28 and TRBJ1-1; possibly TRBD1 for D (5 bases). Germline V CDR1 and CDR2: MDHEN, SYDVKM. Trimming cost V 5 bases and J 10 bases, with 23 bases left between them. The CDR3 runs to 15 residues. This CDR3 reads CASSPPGGVTVTAFF. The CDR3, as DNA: TGTGCCAGCAGTCCTCCCGGGGGGGTAACGGTGACAGCTTTCTTT.

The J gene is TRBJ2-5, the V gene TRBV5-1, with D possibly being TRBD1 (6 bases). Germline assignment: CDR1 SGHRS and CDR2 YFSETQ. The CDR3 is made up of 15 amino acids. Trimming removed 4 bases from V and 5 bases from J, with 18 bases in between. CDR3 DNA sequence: TGCGCCAGCAGCCGATCCCCCCCAGGGGAGGAGACCCAGTACTTC. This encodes CASSRSPPGEETQYF.

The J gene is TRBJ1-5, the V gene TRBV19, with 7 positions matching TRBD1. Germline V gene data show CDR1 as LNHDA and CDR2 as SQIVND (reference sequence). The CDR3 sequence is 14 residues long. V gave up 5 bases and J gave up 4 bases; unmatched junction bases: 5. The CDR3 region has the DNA TGTGCCAGTAGTGAGGGGGCCGGGAATCAGCCCCAGCATTTT. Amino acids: CASSEGAGNQPQHF.